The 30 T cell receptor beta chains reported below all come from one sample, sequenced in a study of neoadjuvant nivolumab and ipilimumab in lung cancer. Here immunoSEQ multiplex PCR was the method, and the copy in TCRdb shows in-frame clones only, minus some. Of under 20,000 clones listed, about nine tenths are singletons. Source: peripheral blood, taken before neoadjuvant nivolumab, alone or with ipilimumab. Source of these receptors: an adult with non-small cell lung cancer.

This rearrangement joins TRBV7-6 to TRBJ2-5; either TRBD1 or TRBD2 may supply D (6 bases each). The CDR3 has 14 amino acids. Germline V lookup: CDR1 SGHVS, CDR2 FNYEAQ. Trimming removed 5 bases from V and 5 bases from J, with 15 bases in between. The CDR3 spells CASSPGPGAETQYF. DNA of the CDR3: TGTGCCAGCAGCCCCGGACCGGGGGCGGAGACCCAGTACTTC. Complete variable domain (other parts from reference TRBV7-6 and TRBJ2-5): GAGVSQSPRYKVTKRGQDVALRCDPISGHVSLYWYRQALGQGPEFLTYFNYEAQQDKSGLPNDRFSAERPEGSISTLTIQRTEQRDSAMYRCASSPGPGAETQYFGPGTRLLVL.

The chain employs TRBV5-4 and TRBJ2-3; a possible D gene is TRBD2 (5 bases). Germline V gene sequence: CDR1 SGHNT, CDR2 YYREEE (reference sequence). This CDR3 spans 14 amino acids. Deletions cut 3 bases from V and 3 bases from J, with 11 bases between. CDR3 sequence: CASSYDYMTDTQYF. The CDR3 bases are TGTGCCAGCAGCTATGACTACATGACAGATACGCAGTATTTT.

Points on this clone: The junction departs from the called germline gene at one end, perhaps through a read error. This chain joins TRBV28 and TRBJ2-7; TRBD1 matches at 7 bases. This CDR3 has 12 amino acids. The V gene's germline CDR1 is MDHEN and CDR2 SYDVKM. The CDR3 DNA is TGTGCCAGCAGTCCCCAGCCGACAGGGCTTCGCTTC. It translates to CASSPQPTGLRF.

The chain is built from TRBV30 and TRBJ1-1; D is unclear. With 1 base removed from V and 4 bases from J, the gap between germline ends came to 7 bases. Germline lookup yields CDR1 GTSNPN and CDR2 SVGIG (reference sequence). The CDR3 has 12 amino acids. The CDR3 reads CAWSDMITEAFF. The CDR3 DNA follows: TGTGCCTGGAGTGATATGATCACTGAAGCTTTCTTT.

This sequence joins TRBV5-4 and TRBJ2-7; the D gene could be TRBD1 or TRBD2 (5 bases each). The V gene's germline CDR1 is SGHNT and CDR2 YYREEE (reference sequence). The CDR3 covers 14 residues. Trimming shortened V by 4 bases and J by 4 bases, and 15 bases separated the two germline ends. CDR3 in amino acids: CASSIAIGAYEQYF. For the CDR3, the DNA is TGTGCCAGCAGCATAGCAATCGGGGCTTACGAGCAGTACTTC.

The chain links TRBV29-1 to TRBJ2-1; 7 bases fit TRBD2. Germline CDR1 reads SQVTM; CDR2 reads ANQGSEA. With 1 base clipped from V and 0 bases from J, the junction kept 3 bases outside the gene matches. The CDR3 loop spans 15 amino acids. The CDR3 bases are TGCAGCGTTGAAGGAGGGGAGGGCTCCTACAATGAGCAGTTCTTC. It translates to CSVEGGEGSYNEQFF.

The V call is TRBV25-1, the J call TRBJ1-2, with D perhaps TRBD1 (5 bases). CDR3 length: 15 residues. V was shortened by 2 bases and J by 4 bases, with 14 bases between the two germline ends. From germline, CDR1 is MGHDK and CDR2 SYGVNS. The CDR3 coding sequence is TGTGCCAGCAGTGAACAGGGTGCCTATCTCTATGGCTACACCTTC. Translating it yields CASSEQGAYLYGYTF.

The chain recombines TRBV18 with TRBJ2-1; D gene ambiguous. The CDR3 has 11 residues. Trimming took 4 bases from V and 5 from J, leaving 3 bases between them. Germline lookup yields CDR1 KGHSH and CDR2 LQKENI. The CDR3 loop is CASSLNNEQFF. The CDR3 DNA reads TGTGCCAGCTCACTGAACAATGAGCAGTTCTTC.

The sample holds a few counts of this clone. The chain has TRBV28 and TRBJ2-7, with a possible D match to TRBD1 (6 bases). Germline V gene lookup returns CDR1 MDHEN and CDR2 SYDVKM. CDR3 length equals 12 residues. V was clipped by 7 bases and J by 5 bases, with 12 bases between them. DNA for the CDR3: TGTGCCAGCACAACAGGGTCCGACGAGCAGTACTTC. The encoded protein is CASTTGSDEQYF. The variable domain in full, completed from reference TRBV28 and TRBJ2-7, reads DVKVTQSSRYLVKRTGEKVFLECVQDMDHENMFWYRQDPGLGLRLIYFSYDVKMKEKGDIPEGYSVSREKKERFSLILESASTNQTSMYLCASTTGSDEQYFGPGTRLTVT.

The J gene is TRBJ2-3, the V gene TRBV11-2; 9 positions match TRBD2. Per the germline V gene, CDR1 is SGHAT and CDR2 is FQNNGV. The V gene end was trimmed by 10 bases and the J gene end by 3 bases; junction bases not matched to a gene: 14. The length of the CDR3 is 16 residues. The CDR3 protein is CATSGQLAGGTDTQYF. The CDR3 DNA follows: TGTGCCACCTCCGGGCAGCTGGCGGGAGGGACAGATACGCAGTATTTT.

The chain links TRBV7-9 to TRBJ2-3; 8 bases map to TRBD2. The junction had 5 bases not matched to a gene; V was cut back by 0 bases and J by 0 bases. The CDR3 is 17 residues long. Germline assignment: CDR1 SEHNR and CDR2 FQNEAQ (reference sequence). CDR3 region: CASSLAPSGPSTDTQYF. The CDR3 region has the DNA TGTGCCAGCAGCTTAGCCCCTAGCGGGCCTAGCACAGATACGCAGTATTTT. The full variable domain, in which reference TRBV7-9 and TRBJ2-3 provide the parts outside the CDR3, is DTGVSQNPRHKITKRGQNVTFRCDPISEHNRLYWYRQTLGQGPEFLTYFQNEAQLEKSRLLSDRFSAERPKGSFSTLEIQRTEQGDSAMYLCASSLAPSGPSTDTQYFGPGTRLTVL.

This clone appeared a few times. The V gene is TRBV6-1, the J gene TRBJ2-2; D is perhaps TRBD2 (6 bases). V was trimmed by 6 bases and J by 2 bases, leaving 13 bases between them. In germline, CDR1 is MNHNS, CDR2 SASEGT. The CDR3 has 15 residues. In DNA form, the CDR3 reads TGTGCCAGCAGCACAGCCGGGACTAACACCGGGGAGCTGTTTTTT. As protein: CASSTAGTNTGELFF.

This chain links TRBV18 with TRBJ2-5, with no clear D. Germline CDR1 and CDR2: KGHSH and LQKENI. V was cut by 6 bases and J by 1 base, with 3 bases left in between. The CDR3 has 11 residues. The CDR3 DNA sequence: TGTGCCAGCTCGCCCCAAGAGACCCAGTACTTC. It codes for CASSPQETQYF.

CDR3 DNA: TGTGCCATCAGTGAGGACAGGGTGTCTCAGCCCCAGCATTTT. As protein: CAISEDRVSQPQHF. This chain connects TRBV10-3 to TRBJ1-5; 7 bases are a match to TRBD1. Germline CDR1 and CDR2: ENHRY and SYGVKD. This CDR3 comprises 14 residues. With 2 bases clipped from V and 6 bases from J, the junction kept 4 bases outside the gene matches.

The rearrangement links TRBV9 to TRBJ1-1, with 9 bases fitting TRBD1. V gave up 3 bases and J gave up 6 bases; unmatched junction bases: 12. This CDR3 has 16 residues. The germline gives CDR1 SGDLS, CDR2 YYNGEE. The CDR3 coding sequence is TGTGCCAGCAGCGCCTATGAGACAGGGGGGCGCGCTGAAGCTTTCTTT. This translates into CASSAYETGGRAEAFF.

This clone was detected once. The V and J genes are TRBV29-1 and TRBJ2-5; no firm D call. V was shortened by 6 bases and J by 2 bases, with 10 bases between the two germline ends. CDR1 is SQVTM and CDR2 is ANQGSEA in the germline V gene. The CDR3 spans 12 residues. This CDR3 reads CSVATEQETQYF. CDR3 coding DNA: TGCAGCGTCGCAACAGAGCAAGAGACCCAGTACTTC. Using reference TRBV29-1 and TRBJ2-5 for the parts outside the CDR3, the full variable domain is SAVISQKPSRDICQRGTSLTIQCQVDSQVTMMFWYRQQPGQSLTLIATANQGSEATYESGFVIDKFPISRPNLTFSTLTVSNMSPEDSSIYLCSVATEQETQYFGPGTRLLVL.

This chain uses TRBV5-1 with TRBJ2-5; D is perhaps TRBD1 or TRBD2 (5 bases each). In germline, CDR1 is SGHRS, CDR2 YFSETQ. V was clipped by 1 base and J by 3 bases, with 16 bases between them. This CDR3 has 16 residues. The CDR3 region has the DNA TGCGCCAGCAGCTTGTTGAGACAAGGGACCGAAGAGACCCAGTACTTC. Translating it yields CASSLLRQGTEETQYF.

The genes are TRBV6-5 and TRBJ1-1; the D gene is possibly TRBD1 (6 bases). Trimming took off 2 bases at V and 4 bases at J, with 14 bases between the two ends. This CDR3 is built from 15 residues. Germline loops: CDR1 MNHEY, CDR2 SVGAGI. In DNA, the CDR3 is TGTGCCAGCAGTTACGGAGGGGGGCGCAGCACTGAAGCTTTCTTT. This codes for CASSYGGGRSTEAFF.

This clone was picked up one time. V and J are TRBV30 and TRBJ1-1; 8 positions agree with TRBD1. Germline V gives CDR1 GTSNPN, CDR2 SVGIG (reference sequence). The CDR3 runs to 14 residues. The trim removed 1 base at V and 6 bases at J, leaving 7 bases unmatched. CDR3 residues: CAWSGGQGSAEAFF. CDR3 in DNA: TGTGCCTGGAGTGGAGGACAGGGAAGCGCTGAAGCTTTCTTT.

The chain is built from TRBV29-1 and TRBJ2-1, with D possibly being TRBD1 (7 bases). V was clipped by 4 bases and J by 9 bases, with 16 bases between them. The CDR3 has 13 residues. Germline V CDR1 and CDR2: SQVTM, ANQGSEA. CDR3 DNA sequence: TGCAGCGTTGTACCCTCAGGGGGAGGTGAGCAGTTCTTC. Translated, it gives CSVVPSGGGEQFF.

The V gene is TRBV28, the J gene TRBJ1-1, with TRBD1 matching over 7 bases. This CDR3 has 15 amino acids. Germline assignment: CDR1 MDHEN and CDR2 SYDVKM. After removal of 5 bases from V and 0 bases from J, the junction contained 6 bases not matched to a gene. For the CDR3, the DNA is TGTGCCAGCAGTCAACAGGGGCCACTGAACACTGAAGCTTTCTTT. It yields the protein CASSQQGPLNTEAFF.

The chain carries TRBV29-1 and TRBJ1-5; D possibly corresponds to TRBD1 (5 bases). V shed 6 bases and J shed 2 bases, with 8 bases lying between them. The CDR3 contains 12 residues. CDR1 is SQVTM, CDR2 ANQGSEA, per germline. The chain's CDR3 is CSVGGGNQPQHF. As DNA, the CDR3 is TGCAGCGTAGGAGGGGGCAATCAGCCCCAGCATTTT.

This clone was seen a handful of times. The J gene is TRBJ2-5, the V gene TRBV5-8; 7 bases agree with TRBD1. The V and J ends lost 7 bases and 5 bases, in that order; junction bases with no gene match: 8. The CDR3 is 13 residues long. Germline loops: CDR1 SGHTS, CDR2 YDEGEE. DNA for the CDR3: TGTGCCAGCCCAAGGGGGCGCCGGGAGACCCAGTACTTC. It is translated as CASPRGRRETQYF.

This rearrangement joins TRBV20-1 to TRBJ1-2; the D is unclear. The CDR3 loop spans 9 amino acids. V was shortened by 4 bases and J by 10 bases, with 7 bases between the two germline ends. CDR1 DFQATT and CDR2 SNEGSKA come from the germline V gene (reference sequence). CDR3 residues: CSAKTHYTF. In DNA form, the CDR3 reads TGCAGTGCTAAAACACACTACACCTTC.

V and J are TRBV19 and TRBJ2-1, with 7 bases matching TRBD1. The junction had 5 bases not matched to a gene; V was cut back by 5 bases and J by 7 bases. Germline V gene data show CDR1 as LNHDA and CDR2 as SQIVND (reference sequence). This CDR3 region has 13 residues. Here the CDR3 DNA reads TGTGCCAGTAGTGCCCTACAGGGGAATGAGCAGTTCTTC. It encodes CASSALQGNEQFF. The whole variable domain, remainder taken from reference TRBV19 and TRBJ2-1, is DGGITQSPKYLFRKEGQNVTLSCEQNLNHDAMYWYRQDPGQGLRLIYYSQIVNDFQKGDIAEGYSVSREKKESFPLTVTSAQKNPTAFYLCASSALQGNEQFFGPGTRLTVL.

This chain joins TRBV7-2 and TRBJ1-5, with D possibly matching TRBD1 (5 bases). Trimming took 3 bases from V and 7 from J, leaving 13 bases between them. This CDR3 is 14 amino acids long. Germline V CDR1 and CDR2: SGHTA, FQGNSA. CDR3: CASSFSRAGQPQHF. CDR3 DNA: TGTGCCAGCAGCTTTAGTAGGGCAGGGCAGCCCCAGCATTTT.

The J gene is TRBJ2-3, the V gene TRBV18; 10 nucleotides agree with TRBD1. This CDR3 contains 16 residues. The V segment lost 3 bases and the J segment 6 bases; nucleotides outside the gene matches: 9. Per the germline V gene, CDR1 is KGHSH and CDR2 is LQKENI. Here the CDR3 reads CASSPPGTGDADTQYF. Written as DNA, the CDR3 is TGTGCCAGCTCACCTCCTGGGACAGGGGACGCGGATACGCAGTATTTT.

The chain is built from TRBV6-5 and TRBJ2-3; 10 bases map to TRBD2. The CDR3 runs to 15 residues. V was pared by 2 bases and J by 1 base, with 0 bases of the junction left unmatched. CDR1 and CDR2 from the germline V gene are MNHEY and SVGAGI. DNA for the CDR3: TGTGCCAGCAGTTACGGACTAGCGGGCACAGATACGCAGTATTTT. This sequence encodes CASSYGLAGTDTQYF.

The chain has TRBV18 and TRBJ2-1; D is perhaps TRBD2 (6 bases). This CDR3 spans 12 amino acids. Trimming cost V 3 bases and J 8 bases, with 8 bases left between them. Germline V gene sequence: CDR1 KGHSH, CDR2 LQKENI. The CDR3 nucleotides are TGTGCCAGCTCACCTAAGCGGGATGAGCAGTTCTTC. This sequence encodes CASSPKRDEQFF. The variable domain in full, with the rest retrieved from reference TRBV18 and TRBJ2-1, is NAGVMQNPRHLVRRRGQEARLRCSPMKGHSHVYWYRQLPEEGLKFMVYLQKENIIDESGMPKERFSAEFPKEGPSILRIQQVVRGDSAAYFCASSPKRDEQFFGPGTRLTVL.

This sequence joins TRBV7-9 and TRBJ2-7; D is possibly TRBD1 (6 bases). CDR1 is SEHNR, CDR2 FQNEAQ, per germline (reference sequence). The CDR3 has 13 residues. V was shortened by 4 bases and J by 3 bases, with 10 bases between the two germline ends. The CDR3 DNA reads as TGTGCCAGCAGCTGGGACACCCTCTACGAGCAGTACTTC. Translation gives CASSWDTLYEQYF.